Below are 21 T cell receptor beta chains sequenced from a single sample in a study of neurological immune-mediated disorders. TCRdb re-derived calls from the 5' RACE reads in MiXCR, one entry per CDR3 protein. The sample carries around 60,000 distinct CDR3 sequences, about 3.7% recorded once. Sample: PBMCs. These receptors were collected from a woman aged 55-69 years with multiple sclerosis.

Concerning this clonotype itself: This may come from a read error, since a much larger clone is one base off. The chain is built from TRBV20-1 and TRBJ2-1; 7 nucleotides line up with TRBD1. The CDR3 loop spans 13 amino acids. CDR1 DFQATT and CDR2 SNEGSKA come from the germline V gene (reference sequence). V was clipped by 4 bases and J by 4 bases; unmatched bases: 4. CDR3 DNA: TGCAGTGCTAATCCGGACAGGTACAATGAGCAGTTCTTC. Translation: CSANPDRYNEQFF.

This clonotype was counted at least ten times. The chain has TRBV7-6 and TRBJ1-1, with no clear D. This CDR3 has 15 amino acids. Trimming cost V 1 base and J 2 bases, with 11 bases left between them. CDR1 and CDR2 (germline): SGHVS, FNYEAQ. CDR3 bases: TGTGCCAGCAGCTTAGAGGCCGAGGGCAACACTGAAGCTTTCTTT. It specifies CASSLEAEGNTEAFF.

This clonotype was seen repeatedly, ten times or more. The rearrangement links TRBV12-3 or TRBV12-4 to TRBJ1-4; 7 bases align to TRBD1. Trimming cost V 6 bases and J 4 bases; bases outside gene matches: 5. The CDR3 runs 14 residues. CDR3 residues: CASRLQGRNEKLFF. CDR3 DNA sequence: TGTGCCAGCAGGCTACAGGGGCGTAATGAAAAACTGTTTTTT.

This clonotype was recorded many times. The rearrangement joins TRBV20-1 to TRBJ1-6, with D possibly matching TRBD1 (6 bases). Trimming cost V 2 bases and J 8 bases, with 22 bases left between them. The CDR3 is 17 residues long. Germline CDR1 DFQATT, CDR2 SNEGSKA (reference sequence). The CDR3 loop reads CSARRSPTGTRDSPLHF. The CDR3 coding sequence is TGCAGTGCTAGACGGTCCCCAACCGGGACACGCGATTCACCCCTCCACTTT.

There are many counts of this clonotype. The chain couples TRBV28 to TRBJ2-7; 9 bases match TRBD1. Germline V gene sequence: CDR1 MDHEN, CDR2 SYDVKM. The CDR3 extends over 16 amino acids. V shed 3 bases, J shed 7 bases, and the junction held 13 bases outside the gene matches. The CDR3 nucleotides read TGTGCCAGCAGTTTCCAGGTCACGGGACAGGGATGGGAGCAGTACTTC. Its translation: CASSFQVTGQGWEQYF.

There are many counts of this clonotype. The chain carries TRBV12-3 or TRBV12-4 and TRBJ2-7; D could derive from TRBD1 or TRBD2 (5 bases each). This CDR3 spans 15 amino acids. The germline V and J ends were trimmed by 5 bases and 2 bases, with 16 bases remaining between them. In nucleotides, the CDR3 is TGTGCCAGCAGTACAGGATCCGGGGTTGCCTACGAGCAGTACTTC. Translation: CASSTGSGVAYEQYF.

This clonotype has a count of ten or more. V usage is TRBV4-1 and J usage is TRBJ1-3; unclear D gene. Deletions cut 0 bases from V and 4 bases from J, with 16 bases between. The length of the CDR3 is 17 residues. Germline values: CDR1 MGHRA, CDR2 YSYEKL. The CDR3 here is CASSQDRASGIGNTIYF. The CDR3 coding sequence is TGCGCCAGCAGCCAAGATAGGGCCAGCGGAATAGGAAACACCATATATTTT.

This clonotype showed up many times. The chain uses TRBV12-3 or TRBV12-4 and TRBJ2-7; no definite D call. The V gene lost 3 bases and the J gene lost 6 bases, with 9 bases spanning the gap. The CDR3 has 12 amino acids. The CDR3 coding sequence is TGTGCCAGCAGTTTTTCCGCTGGCGAGCAGTACTTC. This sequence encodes CASSFSAGEQYF.

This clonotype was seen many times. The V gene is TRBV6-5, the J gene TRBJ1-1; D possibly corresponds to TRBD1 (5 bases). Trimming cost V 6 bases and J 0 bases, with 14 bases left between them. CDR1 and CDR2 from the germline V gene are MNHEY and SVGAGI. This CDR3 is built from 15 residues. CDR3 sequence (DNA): TGTGCCAGCAGCCTGGGGGGGGGACTGAACACTGAAGCTTTCTTT. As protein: CASSLGGGLNTEAFF.

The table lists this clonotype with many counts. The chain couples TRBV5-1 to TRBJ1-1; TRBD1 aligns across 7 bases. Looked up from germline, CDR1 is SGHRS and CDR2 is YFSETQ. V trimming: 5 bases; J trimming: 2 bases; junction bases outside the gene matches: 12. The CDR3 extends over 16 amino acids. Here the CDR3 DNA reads TGCGCCAGCAGGCGTATACCGGGACAGAGCAACACTGAAGCTTTCTTT. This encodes CASRRIPGQSNTEAFF. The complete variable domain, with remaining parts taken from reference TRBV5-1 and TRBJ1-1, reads KAGVTQTPRYLIKTRGQQVTLSCSPISGHRSVSWYQQTPGQGLQFLFEYFSETQRNKGNFPGRFSGRQFSNSRSEMNVSTLELGDSALYLCASRRIPGQSNTEAFFGQGTRLTVV.

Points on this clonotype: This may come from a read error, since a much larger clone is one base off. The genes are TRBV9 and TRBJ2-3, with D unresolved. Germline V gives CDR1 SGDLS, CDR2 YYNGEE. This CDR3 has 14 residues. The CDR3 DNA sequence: TGTGTCAGCAGCGTAGATGTCCTCACAGATACGCAGTATTTT. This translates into CVSSVDVLTDTQYF.

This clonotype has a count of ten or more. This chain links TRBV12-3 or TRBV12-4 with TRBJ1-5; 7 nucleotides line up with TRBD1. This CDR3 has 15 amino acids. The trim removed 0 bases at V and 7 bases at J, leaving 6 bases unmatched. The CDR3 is CASSLAPQGEQPQHF. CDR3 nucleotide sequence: TGTGCCAGCAGTTTAGCGCCTCAGGGGGAGCAGCCCCAGCATTTT.

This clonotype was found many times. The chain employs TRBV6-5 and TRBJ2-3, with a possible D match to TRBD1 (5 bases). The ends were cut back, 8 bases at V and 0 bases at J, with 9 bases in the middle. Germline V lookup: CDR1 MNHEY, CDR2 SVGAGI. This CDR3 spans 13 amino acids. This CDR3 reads CASEDTSTDTQYF. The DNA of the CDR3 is TGTGCCAGCGAGGACACTAGCACAGATACGCAGTATTTT.

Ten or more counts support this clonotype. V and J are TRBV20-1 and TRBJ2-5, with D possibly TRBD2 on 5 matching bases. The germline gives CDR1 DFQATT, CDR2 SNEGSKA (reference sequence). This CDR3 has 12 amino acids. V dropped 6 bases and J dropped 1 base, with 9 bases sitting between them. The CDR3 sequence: CSATGSQETQYF. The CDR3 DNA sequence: TGCAGTGCCACGGGGAGCCAAGAGACCCAGTACTTC.

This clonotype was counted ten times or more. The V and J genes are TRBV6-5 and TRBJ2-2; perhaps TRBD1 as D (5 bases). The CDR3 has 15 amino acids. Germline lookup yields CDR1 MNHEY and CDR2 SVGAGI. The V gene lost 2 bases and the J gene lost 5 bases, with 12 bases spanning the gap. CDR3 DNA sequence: TGTGCCAGCAGTTACGTGGGGCGCCGGACCGGGGAGCTGTTTTTT. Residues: CASSYVGRRTGELFF.

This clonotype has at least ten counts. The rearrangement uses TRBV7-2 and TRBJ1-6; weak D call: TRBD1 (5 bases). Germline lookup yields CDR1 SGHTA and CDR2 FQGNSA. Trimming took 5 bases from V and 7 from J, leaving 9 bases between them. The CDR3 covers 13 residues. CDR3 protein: CASSPRTNSPLHF. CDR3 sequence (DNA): TGTGCCAGCAGCCCTCGGACAAATTCACCCCTCCACTTT.

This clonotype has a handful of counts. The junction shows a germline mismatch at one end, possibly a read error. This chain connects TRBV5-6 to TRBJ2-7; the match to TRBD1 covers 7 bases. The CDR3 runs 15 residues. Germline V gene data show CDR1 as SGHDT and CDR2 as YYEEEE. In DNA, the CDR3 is TGTGCCTGCAGCTTGGAGTCAGGGGGATATAGCGAGCAGTACTTC. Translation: CACSLESGGYSEQYF.

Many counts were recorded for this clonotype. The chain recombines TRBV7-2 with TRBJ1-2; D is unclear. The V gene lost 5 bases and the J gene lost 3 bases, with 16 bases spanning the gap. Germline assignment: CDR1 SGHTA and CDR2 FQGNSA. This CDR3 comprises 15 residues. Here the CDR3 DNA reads TGTGCCAGCAGCCCGATATGGCGGCCCTACTATGGCTACACCTTC. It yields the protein CASSPIWRPYYGYTF.

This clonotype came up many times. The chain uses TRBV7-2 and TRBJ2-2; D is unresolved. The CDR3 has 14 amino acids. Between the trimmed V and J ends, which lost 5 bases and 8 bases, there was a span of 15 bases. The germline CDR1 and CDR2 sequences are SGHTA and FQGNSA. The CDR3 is CASSKPTAGGELFF. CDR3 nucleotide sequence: TGTGCCAGCAGCAAACCTACCGCTGGGGGGGAGCTGTTTTTT.

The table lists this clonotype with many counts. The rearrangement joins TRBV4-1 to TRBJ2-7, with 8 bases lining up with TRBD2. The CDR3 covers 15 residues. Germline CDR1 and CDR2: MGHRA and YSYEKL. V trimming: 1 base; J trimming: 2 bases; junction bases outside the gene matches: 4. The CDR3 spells CASSQAGTRTYEQYF. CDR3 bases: TGCGCCAGCAGCCAAGCCGGGACTAGGACCTACGAGCAGTACTTC.

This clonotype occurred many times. Here the CDR3 DNA reads TGTGCCAGCAGCTCGCGCCGCGGGGGGGACCCACCTAACACTGAAGCTTTCTTT. It translates to CASSSRRGGDPPNTEAFF. The V and J genes are TRBV5-8 and TRBJ1-1, with D perhaps matching TRBD1 (5 bases). CDR3 length: 18 residues. Per the germline V gene, CDR1 is SGHTS and CDR2 is YDEGEE. The V end was cut by 3 bases, the J end by 2 bases, with 23 bases between. Full variable domain (missing parts from reference TRBV5-8 and TRBJ1-1): EAGVTQSPTHLIKTRGQQATLRCSPISGHTSVYWYQQALGLGLQFLLWYDEGEERNRGNFPPRFSGRQFPNYSSELNVNALELEDSALYLCASSSRRGGDPPNTEAFFGQGTRLTVV.